Presented here are 2 T cell receptor beta chains from one specimen sequenced in a study of cytomegalovirus exposure and HLA in healthy donors. 13 Jbeta primers and 60 Vbeta primers were used for the PCR. Sequencing was performed with immunoSEQ multiplex PCR; in TCRdb, only in-frame clones are kept and a portion is missing. The sample lists roughly 180,000 clones; roughly 80% were seen once. Material for sequencing was PBMCs. Receptors originate from a female donor in good health and CMV-seronegative.

J is TRBJ1-6 and V is TRBV19, with D hard to call. Germline V gene sequence: CDR1 LNHDA, CDR2 SQIVND (reference sequence). The CDR3 consists of 16 residues. V was shortened by 3 bases and J by 0 bases, with 9 bases between the two germline ends. CDR3 amino acids: CASSMLASSYNSPLHF. CDR3 sequence (DNA): TGTGCCAGTAGTATGTTGGCAAGCTCCTATAATTCACCCCTCCACTTT. Full variable domain (remainder filled in from reference TRBV19 and TRBJ1-6): DGGITQSPKYLFRKEGQNVTLSCEQNLNHDAMYWYRQDPGQGLRLIYYSQIVNDFQKGDIAEGYSVSREKKESFPLTVTSAQKNPTAFYLCASSMLASSYNSPLHFGNGTRLTVT.

This clone has only a few counts. The rearrangement links TRBV7-9 to TRBJ2-1; 8 nucleotides line up with TRBD2. This CDR3 comprises 15 residues. From germline, CDR1 is SEHNR and CDR2 FQNEAQ (reference sequence). V shed 0 bases and J 3 bases; nucleotides not matched to a gene: 1. The CDR3, as DNA: TGTGCCAGCAGCTTAGCGGCGGGGGGCTACAATGAGCAGTTCTTC. Translating it yields CASSLAAGGYNEQFF.